This entry lists 2 T cell receptor delta chains sequenced from one sample in a study of γδ T cells in repeated Plasmodium falciparum infection. TCRdb redid the clone calls on the multiplex PCR reads with CATT. The sample lists under 65,000 delta-chain clones, approximately 1.5% occurring once. Bulk repertoires came from Vgamma9/Vdelta2+ or Vdelta2-negative gammadelta T cells flow-sorted from PBMC. Sequencing was carried out using gamma-delta T cells from blood. These receptors were taken from a pool of human donors (malaria-infected and uninfected, not separated).

This clone was picked up a small number of times. A read error likely explains why the TCRdb protein, taken from a much larger clone, differs from this DNA's translation at residue 9; the protein shown is translated from the DNA. The chain combines TRDV1 with TRDJ1, with 7 bases fitting TRDD3. No J segment appears in TCRdb, so it was assigned here by matching the sequence to germline. V shed 0 bases and J 0 bases; nucleotides not matched to a gene: 22. The CDR3 is 22 amino acids. Germline values: CDR1 TSWWSYY, CDR2 QGS. This CDR3 is CALGELVLPCALGDANTDKLIF. CDR3 sequence (DNA): TGTGCTCTTGGGGAACTAGTCTTACCCTGCGCCTTGGGGGACGCAAACACCGATAAACTCATCTTT.

Only a few counts were recorded for this clone. TCRdb shows a much larger clone's protein in place of this DNA's translation, and the two differ at residue 14, likely through a read error; the protein shown is translated from the DNA. The chain recombines TRDV3 with TRDJ1; TRDD3 matches at 10 bases. This CDR3 spans 19 amino acids. With 1 base clipped from V and 3 bases from J, the junction kept 20 bases outside the gene matches. CDR1 is TVYSNPD and CDR2 is GDNSRS in the germline V gene (reference sequence). The CDR3 loop is CAFKNAWGIIPIKADKLIF. The CDR3 DNA sequence: TGTGCCTTTAAGAACGCCTGGGGGATAATCCCCATCAAGGCCGATAAACTCATCTTT.